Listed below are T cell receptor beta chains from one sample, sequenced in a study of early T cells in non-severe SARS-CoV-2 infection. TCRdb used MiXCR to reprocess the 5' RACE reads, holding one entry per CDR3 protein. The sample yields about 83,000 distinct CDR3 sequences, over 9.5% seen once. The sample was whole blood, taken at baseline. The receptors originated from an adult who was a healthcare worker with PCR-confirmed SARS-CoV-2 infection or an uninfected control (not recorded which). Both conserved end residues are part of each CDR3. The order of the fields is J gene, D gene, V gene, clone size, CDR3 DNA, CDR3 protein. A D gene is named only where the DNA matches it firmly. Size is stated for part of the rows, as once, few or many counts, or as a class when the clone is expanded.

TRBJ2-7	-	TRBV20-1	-	TGCAGTGCTAGAGAGGGGATAAGGGACATGGACGAGCAGTACTTC	CSAREGIRDMDEQYF
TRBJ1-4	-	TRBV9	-	TGTGCCAGCAGCGTAAAGTTATCATGGGGTGAAAAACTGTTTTTT	CASSVKLSWGEKLFF
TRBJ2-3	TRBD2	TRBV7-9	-	TGTGCCAGCAGCTTTGGTATCCCCGGGGGGAGCACAGATACGCAGTATTTT	CASSFGIPGGSTDTQYF
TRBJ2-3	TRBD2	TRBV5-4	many	TGTGCCAGCAGCCCACAACCTAGCGGGAAATGGGGTACGAGCACAGATACGCAGTATTTT	CASSPQPSGKWGTSTDTQYF
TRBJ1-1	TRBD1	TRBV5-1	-	TGCGCCAGCAGCTTGGGCCCCAGGGGGCAGGCTGAAGCTTTCTTT	CASSLGPRGQAEAFF
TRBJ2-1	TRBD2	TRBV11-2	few	TGTGCCAGCAGCTTATTATCTAGCGGGGGCTACAATGAGCAGTTCTTC	CASSLLSSGGYNEQFF
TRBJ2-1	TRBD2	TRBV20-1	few	TGCAGTGCTAGAACGGGACTAGCGGGAGGAATGGGGAATGAGCAGTTCTTC	CSARTGLAGGMGNEQFF
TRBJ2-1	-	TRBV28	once	TGTGCCAGCAGTCTCCTAGCCCATGAGCAGTTCTTT	CASSLLAHEQFF
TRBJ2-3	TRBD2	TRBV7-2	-	TGTGCCAGCAGCTTTTTAGCGGGGCCCACAGATACGCAGTATTTT	CASSFLAGPTDTQYF
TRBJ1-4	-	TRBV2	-	TGTGCCACAAAACCTTCAGAATATCCTAATGAAAAACTGTTTTTT	CATKPSEYPNEKLFF
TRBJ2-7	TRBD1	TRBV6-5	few	TGTGCCAGCCGAACCGCGACAGGGGGCGCGTACGAGCAGTACTTC	CASRTATGGAYEQYF
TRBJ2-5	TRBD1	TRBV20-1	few	TGCAGTGCTAGAGATAGGGGGCGGCCCAAAGAGACCCAGTACTTC	CSARDRGRPKETQYF
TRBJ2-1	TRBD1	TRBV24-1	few	TGTGCCACCAGTGATGGATTCGACAGGGGGTCGGGCAATGAGCAGTTCTTC	CATSDGFDRGSGNEQFF
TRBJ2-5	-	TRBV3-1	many	TGTGCCAGCAGCCAAGATGGCACTAGCACTCCTTACTTC	CASSQDGTSTPYF
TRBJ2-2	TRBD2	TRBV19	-	TGTGCCAGTCGAAACTCGGGACTACCTAACACCGGGGAGCTGTTTTTT	CASRNSGLPNTGELFF
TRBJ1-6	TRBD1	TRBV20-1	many	TGCAGTGCTAGAGAGTCCGGGACAGGGGTACGGTCACCCCTCCACTTT	CSARESGTGVRSPLHF
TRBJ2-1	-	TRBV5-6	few	TGTGCCAGCAGCTTGGGAAGGACTATCCAGCACAATGAGCAGTTCTTC	CASSLGRTIQHNEQFF
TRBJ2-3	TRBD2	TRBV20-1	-	TGCAGTGCTATCCTAGCGGAGGGGTATACGCAGTATTTT	CSAILAEGYTQYF
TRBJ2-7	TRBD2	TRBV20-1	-	TGCAGTGCTAATAAGCGGGAGGGCCTTTACGAGCAGTACTTC	CSANKREGLYEQYF
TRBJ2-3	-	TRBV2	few	TGTGCCAGCAGTCGGGACTCTCCGAGGGATACGCAGTATTTT	CASSRDSPRDTQYF
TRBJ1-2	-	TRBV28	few	TGTGCCAGCAGTTTATACGGGGGAAACTATGGCTACACCTTC	CASSLYGGNYGYTF
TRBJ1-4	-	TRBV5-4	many	TGTGCCAGCAGCGAGGACAGAGCTAATGAAAAACTGTTTTTT	CASSEDRANEKLFF
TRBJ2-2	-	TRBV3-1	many	TGTGCCAGCAGTCCAACTCCGAACACCGGGGAGCTGTTTTTT	CASSPTPNTGELFF
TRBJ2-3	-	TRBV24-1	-	TGTGCCTCATCATCTAGATCTAGCACAGATACGCAGTATTTT	CASSSRSSTDTQYF
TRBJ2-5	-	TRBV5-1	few	TGCGCCAGCAGCCCCCGCTCATCTCAAGAGACCCAGTACTTC	CASSPRSSQETQYF
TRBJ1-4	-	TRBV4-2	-	TGTGCCAGCAGCCACCCGGGGTCGGCTAATGAAAAACTGTTTTTT	CASSHPGSANEKLFF
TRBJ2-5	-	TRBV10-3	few	TGTGCCATCAGCCGTAACATTCCACCGGTAGAGACCCAGTACTTC	CAISRNIPPVETQYF
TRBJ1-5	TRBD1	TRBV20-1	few	TGCAGTGCTAATACAGGGGGACTTGGCAATCAGCCCCAGCATTTT	CSANTGGLGNQPQHF
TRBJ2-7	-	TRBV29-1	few	TGCAGCGTTTTAGCGGACTACGAGCAGTACTTC	CSVLADYEQYF
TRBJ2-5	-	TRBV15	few	TGTGCCACCAGCAGAGATCAAATGCGCGGAGAGACCCAGTACTTC	CATSRDQMRGETQYF
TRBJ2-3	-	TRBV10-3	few	TGTGCCATCAGGGGATCGTTTTCCACAGATACGCAGTATTTT	CAIRGSFSTDTQYF